The clone carrying this T cell receptor (beta chain) came up a few times. The data originate from a study of blood T cell repertoires in COVID-19. Study at large: Samples came from the United States, Italy and Spain, spanning acute and convalescent COVID-19. The analysed material was cDNA or gDNA that came from T cells, B-cell-depleted T cells, or PBMCs.

CDR3 size: 13 residues. Germline V gene sequence: CDR1 SGHNT, CDR2 YENEEA. Trimming cost V 2 bases and J 2 bases, with 7 bases left between them. Per the authors' pipeline: Amplification of reference gene primers was used by the study to estimate nucleated cell counts. Clones were sequenced by immunoSEQ multiplex PCR, and TCRdb holds only the in-frame ones, with some missing. V and J calls and clone size are copied from that table; D and trimming were computed from the DNA. Here the sample spans over 60,000 clones, around 86% being singletons. The chain couples TRBV11-3 to TRBJ2-7; no reliable D call. What was sequenced was peripheral blood. The sequence came from a man aged 40-50 years with acute or convalescent COVID-19. CDR3 in amino acids: CASSLKEPYEQYF. The DNA for the CDR3 is TGTGCCAGCAGCTTAAAAGAGCCCTACGAGCAGTACTTC.